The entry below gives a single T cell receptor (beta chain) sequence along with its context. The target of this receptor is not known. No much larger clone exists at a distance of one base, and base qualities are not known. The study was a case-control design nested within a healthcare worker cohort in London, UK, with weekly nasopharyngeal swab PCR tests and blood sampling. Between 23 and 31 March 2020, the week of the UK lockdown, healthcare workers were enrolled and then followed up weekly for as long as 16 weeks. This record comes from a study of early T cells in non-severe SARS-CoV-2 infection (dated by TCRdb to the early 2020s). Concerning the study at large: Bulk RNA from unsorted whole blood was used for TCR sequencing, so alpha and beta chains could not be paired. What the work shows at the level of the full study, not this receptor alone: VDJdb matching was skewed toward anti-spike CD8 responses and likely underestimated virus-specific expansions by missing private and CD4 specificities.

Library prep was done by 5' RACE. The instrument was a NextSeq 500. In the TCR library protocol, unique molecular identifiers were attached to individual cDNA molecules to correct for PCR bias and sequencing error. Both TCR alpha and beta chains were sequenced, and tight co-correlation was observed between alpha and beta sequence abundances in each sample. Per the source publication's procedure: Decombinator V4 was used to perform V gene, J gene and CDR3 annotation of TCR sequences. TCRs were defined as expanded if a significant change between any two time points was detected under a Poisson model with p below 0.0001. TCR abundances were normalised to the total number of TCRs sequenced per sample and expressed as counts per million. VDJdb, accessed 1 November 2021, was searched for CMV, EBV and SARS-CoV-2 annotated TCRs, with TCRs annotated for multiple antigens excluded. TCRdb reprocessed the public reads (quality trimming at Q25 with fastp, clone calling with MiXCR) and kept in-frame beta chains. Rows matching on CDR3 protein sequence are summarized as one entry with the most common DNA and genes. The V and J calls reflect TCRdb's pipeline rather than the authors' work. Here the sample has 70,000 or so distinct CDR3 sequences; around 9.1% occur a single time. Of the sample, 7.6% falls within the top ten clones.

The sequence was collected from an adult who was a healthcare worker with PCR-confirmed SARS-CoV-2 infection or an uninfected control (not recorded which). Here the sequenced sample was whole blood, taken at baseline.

The CDR3 reads CASSLAPRRSVDTQYF. The bases read TGCGCCAGCAGCTTGGCACCCCGCCGCTCGGTCGATACGCAGTATTTT. The V gene is TRBV5-1 and the J gene is TRBJ2-3; the D gene is unclear. The germline ends are 17 bases apart after V is trimmed by 0 bases and J by 6 bases. Via the germline V gene, CDR1 is SGHRS and CDR2 YFSETQ. From its cysteine to its phenylalanine, the CDR3 spans 16 amino acids. The read is trimmed to its CDR3 DNA, 48 bases read in frame from base 1.